This TCR beta chain emerged from a study of blood T cell repertoires in COVID-19. The wider study: There were acute and convalescent COVID-19 samples, and they came from the United States, Italy and Spain. PBMCs, B-cell-depleted T cells, or T cells were the source of the cDNA or gDNA that made up the material.

Study processing details: By means of reference gene primer amplification, nucleated cell counts were estimated. Data came from immunoSEQ multiplex PCR; TCRdb stores just in-frame clones and leaves some out. The D gene and trimming were derived from the DNA, and the V and J assignments and clone size from that table. The repertoire holds around 200,000 clones, with 75% to 90% as singletons. The V and J ends lost 3 bases and 4 bases, in that order; junction bases with no gene match: 5. The germline CDR1 and CDR2 sequences are MNHEY and SVGAGI. The CDR3 runs 15 residues. This sequence joins TRBV6-5 and TRBJ2-3; 9 bases align to TRBD2. This clonotype originated in a human donor with active or convalescent COVID-19. The donor label of this sample is uncertain. Sequenced sample: peripheral blood. Here the CDR3 DNA reads TGTGCCAGCAGTTATGGTAGCGGGGGATCAGATACGCAGTATTTT. It codes for CASSYGSGGSDTQYF.